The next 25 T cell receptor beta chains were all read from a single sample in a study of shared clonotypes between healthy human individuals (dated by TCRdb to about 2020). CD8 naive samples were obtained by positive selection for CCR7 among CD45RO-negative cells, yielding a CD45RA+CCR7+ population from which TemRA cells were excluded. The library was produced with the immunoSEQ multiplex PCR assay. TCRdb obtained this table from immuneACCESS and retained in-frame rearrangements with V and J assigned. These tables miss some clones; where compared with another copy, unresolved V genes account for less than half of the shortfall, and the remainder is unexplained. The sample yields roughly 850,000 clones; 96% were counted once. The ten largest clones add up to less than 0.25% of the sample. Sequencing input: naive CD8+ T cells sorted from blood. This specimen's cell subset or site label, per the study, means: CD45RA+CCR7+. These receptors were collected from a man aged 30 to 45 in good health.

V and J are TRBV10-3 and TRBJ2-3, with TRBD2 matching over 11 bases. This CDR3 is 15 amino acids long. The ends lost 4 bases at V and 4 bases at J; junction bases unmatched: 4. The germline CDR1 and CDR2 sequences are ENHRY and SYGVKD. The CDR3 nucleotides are TGTGCCATCAGTGGCTCTAGCGGGAGGTCAGATACGCAGTATTTT. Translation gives CAISGSSGRSDTQYF.

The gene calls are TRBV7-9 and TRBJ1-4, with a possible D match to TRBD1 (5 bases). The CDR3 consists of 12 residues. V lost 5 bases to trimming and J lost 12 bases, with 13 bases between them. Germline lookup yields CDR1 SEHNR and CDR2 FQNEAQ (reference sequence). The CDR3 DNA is TGTGCCAGCAGCCATGGGACGGGAGAACTGTTTTTT. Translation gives CASSHGTGELFF.

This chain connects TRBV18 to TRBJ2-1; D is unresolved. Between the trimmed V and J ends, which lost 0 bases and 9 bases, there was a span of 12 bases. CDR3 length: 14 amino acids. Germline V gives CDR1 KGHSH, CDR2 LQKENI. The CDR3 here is CASSPPIGSGEQFF. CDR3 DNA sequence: TGTGCCAGCTCACCACCGATCGGTTCGGGTGAGCAGTTCTTC.

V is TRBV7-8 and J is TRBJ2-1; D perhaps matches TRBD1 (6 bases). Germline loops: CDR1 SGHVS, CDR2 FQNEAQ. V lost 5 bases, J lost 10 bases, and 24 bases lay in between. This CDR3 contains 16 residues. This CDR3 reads CASSLPGTLTMSEQFF. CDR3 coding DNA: TGTGCCAGCAGCCTCCCCGGGACACTTACAATGAGCGAGCAGTTCTTC.

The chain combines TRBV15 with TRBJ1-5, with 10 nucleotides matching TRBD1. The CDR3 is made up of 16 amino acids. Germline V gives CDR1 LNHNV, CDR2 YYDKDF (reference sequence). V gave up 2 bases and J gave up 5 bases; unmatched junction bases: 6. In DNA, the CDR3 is TGTGCCACCAGCAGACCGGGACAGGGGCCCTATCAGCCCCAGCATTTT. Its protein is CATSRPGQGPYQPQHF.

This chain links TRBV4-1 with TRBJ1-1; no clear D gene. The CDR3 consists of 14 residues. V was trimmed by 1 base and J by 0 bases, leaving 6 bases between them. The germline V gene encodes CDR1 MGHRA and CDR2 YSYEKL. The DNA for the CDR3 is TGCGCCAGCAGCCAAGTTGGAATGAACACTGAAGCTTTCTTT. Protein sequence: CASSQVGMNTEAFF.

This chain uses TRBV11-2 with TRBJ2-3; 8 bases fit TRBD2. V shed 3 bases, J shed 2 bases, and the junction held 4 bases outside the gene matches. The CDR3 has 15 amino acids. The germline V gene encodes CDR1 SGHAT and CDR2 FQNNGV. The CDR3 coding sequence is TGTGCCAGCAGCTTGTTTAGCGGGGTCACAGATACGCAGTATTTT. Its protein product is CASSLFSGVTDTQYF.

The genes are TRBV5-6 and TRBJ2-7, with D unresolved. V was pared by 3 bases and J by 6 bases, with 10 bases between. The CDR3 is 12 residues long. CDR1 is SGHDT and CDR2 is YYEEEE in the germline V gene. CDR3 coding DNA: TGTGCCAGCAGCTCCGATAGTAGCGAGCAGTACTTC. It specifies CASSSDSSEQYF.

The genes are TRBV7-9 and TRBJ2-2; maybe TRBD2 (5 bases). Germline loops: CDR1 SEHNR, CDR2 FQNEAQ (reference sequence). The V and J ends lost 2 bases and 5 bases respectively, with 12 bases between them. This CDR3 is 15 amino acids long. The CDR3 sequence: CASSLLASGTGELFF. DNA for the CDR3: TGTGCCAGCAGCTTACTAGCTTCGGGTACCGGGGAGCTGTTTTTT.

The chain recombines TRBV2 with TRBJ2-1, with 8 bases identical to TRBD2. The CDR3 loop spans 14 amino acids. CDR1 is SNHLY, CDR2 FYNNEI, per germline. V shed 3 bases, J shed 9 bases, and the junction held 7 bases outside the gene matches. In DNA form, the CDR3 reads TGTGCCAGCAGTGAGGCGGGAGGTGCCCGTGAGCAGTTCTTC. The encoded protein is CASSEAGGAREQFF.

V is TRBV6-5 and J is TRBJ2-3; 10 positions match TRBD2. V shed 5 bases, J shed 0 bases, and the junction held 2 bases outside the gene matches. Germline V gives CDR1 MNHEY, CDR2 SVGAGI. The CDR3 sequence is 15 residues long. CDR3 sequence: CASSPTSGSTDTQYF. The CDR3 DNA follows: TGTGCCAGCAGTCCGACTAGCGGGAGCACAGATACGCAGTATTTT.

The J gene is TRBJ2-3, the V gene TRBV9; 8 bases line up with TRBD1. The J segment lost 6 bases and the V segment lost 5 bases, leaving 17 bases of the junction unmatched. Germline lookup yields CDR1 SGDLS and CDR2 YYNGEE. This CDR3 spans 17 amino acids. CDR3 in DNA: TGTGCCAGCAGAGCCGCCCGGACAGGGAAGGACACGGATACGCAGTATTTT. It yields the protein CASRAARTGKDTDTQYF.

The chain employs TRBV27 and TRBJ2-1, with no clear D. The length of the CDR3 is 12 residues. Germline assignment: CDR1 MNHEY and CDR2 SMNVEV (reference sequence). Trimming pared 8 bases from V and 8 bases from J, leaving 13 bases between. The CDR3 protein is CASGPPQDEQFF. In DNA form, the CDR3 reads TGTGCCAGCGGCCCGCCGCAGGATGAGCAGTTCTTC.

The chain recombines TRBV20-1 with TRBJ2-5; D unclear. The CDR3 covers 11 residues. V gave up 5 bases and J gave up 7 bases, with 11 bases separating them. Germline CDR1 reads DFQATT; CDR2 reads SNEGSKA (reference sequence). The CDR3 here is CSALTPLTQYF. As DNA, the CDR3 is TGCAGTGCTCTGACCCCACTGACCCAGTACTTC.

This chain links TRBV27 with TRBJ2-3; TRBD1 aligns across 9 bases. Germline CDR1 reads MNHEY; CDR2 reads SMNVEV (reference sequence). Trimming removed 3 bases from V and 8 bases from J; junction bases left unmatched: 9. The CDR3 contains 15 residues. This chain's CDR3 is CASSLGGQGFRTQYF. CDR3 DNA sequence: TGTGCCAGCAGTTTGGGGGGACAGGGATTCCGTACGCAGTATTTT.

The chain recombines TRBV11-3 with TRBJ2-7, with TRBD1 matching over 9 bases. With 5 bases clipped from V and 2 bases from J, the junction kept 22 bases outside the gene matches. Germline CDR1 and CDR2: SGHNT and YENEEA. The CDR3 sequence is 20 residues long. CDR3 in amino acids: CASSPQITGTGFRGPYEQYF. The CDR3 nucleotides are TGTGCCAGCAGCCCTCAAATCACCGGGACAGGGTTTCGGGGGCCCTACGAGCAGTACTTC.

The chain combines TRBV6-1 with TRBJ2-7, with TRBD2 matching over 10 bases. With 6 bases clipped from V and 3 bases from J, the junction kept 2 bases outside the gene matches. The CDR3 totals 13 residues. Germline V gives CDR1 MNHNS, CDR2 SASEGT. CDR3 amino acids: CASRTSGDYEQYF. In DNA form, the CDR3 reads TGTGCCAGCAGAACTAGCGGGGACTACGAGCAGTACTTC.

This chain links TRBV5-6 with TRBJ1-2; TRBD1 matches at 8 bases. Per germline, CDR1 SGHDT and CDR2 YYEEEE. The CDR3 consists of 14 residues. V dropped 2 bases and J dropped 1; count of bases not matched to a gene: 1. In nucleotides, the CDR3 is TGTGCCAGCAGCTTACAGGGGGTTAACTATGGCTACACCTTC. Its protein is CASSLQGVNYGYTF.

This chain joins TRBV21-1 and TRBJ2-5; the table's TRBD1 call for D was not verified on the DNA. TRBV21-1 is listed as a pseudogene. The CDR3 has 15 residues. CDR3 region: CASSKEWQGQETQYF. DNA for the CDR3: TGTGCCAGCAGCAAAGAATGGCAGGGGCAAGAGACCCAGTACTTC.

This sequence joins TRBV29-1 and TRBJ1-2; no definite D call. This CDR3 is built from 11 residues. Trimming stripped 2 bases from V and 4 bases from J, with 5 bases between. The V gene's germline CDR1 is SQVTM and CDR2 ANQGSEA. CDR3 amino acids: CSVEWSYGYTF. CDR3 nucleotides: TGCAGCGTTGAATGGTCCTATGGCTACACCTTC.

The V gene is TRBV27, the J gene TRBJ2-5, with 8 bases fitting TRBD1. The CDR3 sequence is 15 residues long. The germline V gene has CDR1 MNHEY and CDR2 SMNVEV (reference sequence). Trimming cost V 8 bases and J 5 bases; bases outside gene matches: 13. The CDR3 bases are TGTGCCAGCTCTAAAGCAGGGGGCGCACCGGAGACCCAGTACTTC. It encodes CASSKAGGAPETQYF.

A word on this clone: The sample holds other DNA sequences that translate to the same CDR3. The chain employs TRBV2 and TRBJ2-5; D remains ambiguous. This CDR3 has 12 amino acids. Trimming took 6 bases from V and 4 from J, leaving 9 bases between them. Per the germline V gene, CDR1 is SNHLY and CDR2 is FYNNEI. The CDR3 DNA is TGTGCCAGCAGCGACCTCGGAGAGACCCAGTACTTC. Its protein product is CASSDLGETQYF.

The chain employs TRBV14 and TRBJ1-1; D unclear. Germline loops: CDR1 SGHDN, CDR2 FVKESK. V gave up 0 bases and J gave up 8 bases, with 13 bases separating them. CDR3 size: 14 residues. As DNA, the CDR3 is TGTGCCAGCAGCCAAGAATTTTCAGTTCGGGAAGCTTTCTTT. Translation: CASSQEFSVREAFF. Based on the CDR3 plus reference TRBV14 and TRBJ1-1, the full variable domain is EAGVTQFPSHSVIEKGQTVTLRCDPISGHDNLYWYRRVMGKEIKFLLHFVKESKQDESGMPNNRFLAERTGGTYSTLKVQPAELEDSGVYFCASSQEFSVREAFFGQGTRLTVV.

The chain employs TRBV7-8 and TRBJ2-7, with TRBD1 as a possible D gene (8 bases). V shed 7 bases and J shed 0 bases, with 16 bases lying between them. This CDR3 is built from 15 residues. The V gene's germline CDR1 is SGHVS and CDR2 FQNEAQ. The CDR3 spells CASTPHRGGSYEQYF. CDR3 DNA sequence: TGTGCCAGCACCCCCCACAGGGGGGGCTCCTACGAGCAGTACTTC.

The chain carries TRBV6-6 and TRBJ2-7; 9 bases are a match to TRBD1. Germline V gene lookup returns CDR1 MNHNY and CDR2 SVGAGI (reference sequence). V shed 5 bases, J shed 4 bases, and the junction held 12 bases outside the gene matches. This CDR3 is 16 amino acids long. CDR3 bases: TGTGCCAGCAGTGTAACCTCCACGGGACAGGGATACGAGCAGTACTTC. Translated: CASSVTSTGQGYEQYF.